This record covers a single T cell receptor (beta chain). This receptor's antigen is unknown. No much larger clone is present one base from it, and per-base qualities are unavailable. The donors were 40 or so Caucasian individuals from Russia, aged roughly 6 to 90 years, who were systemically healthy. Each donor gave roughly 11 milliliters of peripheral blood, drawn into EDTA-treated Vacutainer tubes. Ficoll-Paque density-gradient centrifugation was used to isolate PBMCs, with at least 7 million per sample. Trizol reagent was used to extract total RNA from PBMCs, with at least 6 micrograms per sample. For every donor, flow cytometry on a PBMC aliquot measured the percentage of naive CD45RAhigh/CD27high T cells. CDR1 and CDR2, per the germline V gene (reference sequence), are DFQATT and SNEGSKA. V loses 3 bases, J loses 5 bases, and the germline ends lie 8 bases apart. There are 12 amino acids in the CDR3, from cysteine to phenylalanine inclusive. Only the CDR3 DNA is retained, 36 bases long and in frame from the first base.

The method behind the library was 5' RACE. Sequencing took place on an Illumina HiSeq 2500. A second 7 to 11 cycle PCR used a sample-barcoded 5' primer and a J-beta primer mix. Each TCR beta cDNA molecule received a unique molecular identifier from a template-switch 5' adaptor carrying 12 random nucleotides. At least 2.5 million CDR3-containing paired-end reads were obtained from each sample. First-strand cDNA synthesis was performed from all RNA using the Mint cDNA synthesis kit, with priming by a TRBC-specific oligonucleotide. All cDNA was treated with uracil-DNA glycosylase and then went through a first 18-cycle PCR with the universal primers M1SS and BC2_uni_R. Under the source paper's analysis protocol: Normalization of each sample was performed by random selection of 1 million high-quality reads, each carrying a distinct molecular identifier. Instead of being binned into consensus sequences, reads with shared molecular identifiers were discarded. CDR3 identification, clonotype clustering and error correction used MiTCR with a Q25 quality threshold and the strictest error-elimination algorithm. A nonparametric unseen species model with Euler transformation was used to estimate a lower bound on total TCR beta diversity. TCRdb's own reprocessing of the public reads used fastp at Q25 and MiXCR and kept productive beta chains. Rows merge per CDR3 protein into single entries with the most common DNA and genes. The V and J calls were determined by TCRdb, not by the authors. The sample data list some 860,000 distinct CDR3 sequences, and 56% of these were observed just once. Approximately 24% of the sample goes to the ten largest clones.

The data originate from a study of blood T cells in healthy people across ages (dated by TCRdb to between 2014 and 2016). About the investigation overall: Template switching captured roughly one uniquely barcoded TCR beta cDNA molecule per two T cells in model experiments. To track age-related changes in TCR beta repertoire diversity, the study relied on deep sequencing normalized with unique cDNA molecular identifiers. To avoid experimental bias, donors of different ages were distributed randomly across sequencing lanes. The donors were split into four age groups: young (average around 15 years), middle-aged (about 40), aged (over 55) and long-lived (over 75). Two additional independent replicas of 1 million unique cDNA reads from the same blood draw were analyzed for two donors (one aged 18 to 29 and one aged 80 or older).

What the authors observed across the whole study: The percentage of naive T cells measured by flow cytometry correlated strongly with observed TCR beta diversity. Conclusive comparison of naive and antigen-experienced compartments was prevented by the profiling of bulk unsorted PBMCs. The long-lived group showed more naive CD4+ T cells, fewer expanded clones and increased TCR diversity than the aged group, suggesting age selection. As age increased, observed TCR beta diversity per million T cells dropped in a roughly linear way, and a significant reduction was already evident by age roughly 40. Donor CMV infection status was unknown, potentially confounding age-related changes in expanded clonotypes. Estimates of total diversity based on one million sequenced T cells were regarded as lower bounds and as underestimates.

The rearrangement combines TRBV20-1 with TRBJ2-1; the D gene cannot be named for sure. This sequence was found in a man in his forties in good health. The material sequenced was blood. In nucleotide form, the sequence is TGCAGTGCTAGTGCTTGGGACAATGAGCAGTTCTTC. It is translated as CSASAWDNEQFF.